What follows describes a single TCR beta chain. This record comes from a study of blood T cell repertoires in COVID-19. Participants had their cohort set by participant-reported clinical history. As originally analysed: For nucleated cells, counts were estimated from reference gene primer amplification. Assay used: immunoSEQ multiplex PCR; TCRdb lists only in-frame clones, some missing. That table gives V, J and clone size, and the DNA gave D and trimming. The table lists about 190,000 clones, roughly nine tenths of them singletons. This receptor was taken from a woman in her thirties or forties in a cohort exposed to, infected with or recovered from COVID-19 (not recorded which). Sequencing used PBMCs or T cells enriched from blood (not recorded which).

Here the CDR3 reads CASSFSRGGEAFF. The CDR3 DNA follows: TGTGCCAGCAGTTTCTCCAGGGGCGGTGAAGCTTTCTTT. The rearrangement joins TRBV27 to TRBJ1-1; perhaps TRBD1 as D (6 bases). This CDR3 spans 13 amino acids. Germline assignment: CDR1 MNHEY and CDR2 SMNVEV (reference sequence). Trimming removed 3 bases from V and 7 bases from J, with 12 bases in between.